Below are 5 T cell receptor beta chains sequenced from a single sample in a study of cytomegalovirus exposure and HLA in healthy donors (dated by TCRdb to about 2017). The method was the immunoSEQ multiplex PCR assay. For the multiplex PCR, a mixture combining 60 forward primers for TCR Vbeta segments and 13 reverse primers for TCR Jbeta segments was used. TCRdb obtained this table from immuneACCESS and retained in-frame rearrangements with V and J assigned. These tables miss some clones; where compared with another copy, unresolved V genes account for less than half of the shortfall, and the remainder is unexplained. This sample gives 100,000 or so clones in total; 65% to 80% of them show up just once. The ten largest account for about 5.8% of the sample. The specimen was PBMCs. The receptors come from a male donor in good health and CMV-seronegative.

This chain uses TRBV7-6 with TRBJ2-7; 8 bases agree with TRBD2. V trimming: 4 bases; J trimming: 3 bases; junction bases outside the gene matches: 14. CDR3 length equals 17 residues. CDR1 is SGHVS and CDR2 is FNYEAQ in the germline V gene. DNA for the CDR3: TGTGCCAGCAGCTCTAGATTAAGCGGGAGTAGGAACTACGAGCAGTACTTC. It codes for CASSSRLSGSRNYEQYF.

V usage is TRBV5-1 and J usage is TRBJ2-7, with unresolved D. V was pared by 0 bases and J by 2 bases, with 12 bases between. The germline V gene has CDR1 SGHRS and CDR2 YFSETQ. The CDR3 is 15 amino acids. CDR3: CASSLATAGPYEQYF. CDR3 bases: TGCGCCAGCAGCTTGGCTACGGCAGGTCCCTACGAGCAGTACTTC. The full variable domain, in which reference TRBV5-1 and TRBJ2-7 provide the parts outside the CDR3, is KAGVTQTPRYLIKTRGQQVTLSCSPISGHRSVSWYQQTPGQGLQFLFEYFSETQRNKGNFPGRFSGRQFSNSRSEMNVSTLELGDSALYLCASSLATAGPYEQYFGPGTRLTVT.

This chain uses TRBV4-1 with TRBJ2-5; possibly TRBD1 for D (6 bases). The CDR3 has 16 amino acids. CDR1 MGHRA and CDR2 YSYEKL come from the germline V gene. V lost 0 bases and J lost 4, with 15 bases in between. The CDR3 loop reads CASSQEGGRVGETQYF. The DNA for the CDR3 is TGCGCCAGCAGCCAAGAAGGGGGTAGGGTGGGAGAGACCCAGTACTTC.

This chain connects TRBV7-2 to TRBJ2-1, with TRBD2 identical over 7 bases. J was trimmed by 3 bases and V by 2 bases; bases with no gene match: 10. The CDR3 has 17 residues. Germline V gene lookup returns CDR1 SGHTA and CDR2 FQGNSA. The CDR3, as DNA: TGTGCCAGCAGCTTACTTGCGGGAGCGGGTAGCTACAATGAGCAGTTCTTC. It yields the protein CASSLLAGAGSYNEQFF.

This clone was observed once. V and J are TRBV6-1 and TRBJ2-5; 7 nucleotides line up with TRBD1. The CDR3 loop spans 14 amino acids. Germline V gives CDR1 MNHNS, CDR2 SASEGT. The junction had 6 bases not matched to a gene; V was cut back by 6 bases and J by 2 bases. The CDR3, as DNA: TGTGCCAGCAGGACACCGGGACAGCAAGAGACCCAGTACTTC. This sequence encodes CASRTPGQQETQYF.